This T cell receptor (beta chain) was recorded in a study of spatial heterogeneity in lung cancer. Study in general: The count of detected beta-chain sequences consistently exceeded that of alpha-chain sequences.

TCRdb re-analysed the 5' RACE reads in MiXCR, keeping a single row per CDR3 protein. Of tens of thousands of distinct CDR3 sequences detected, approximately 12% appear once; the ten largest clones hold roughly 32%. As for time point: blood at routine non-recurrence follow-up after resection. CDR1 is DFQATT and CDR2 is SNEGSKA in the germline V gene (reference sequence). The ends were cut back, 3 bases at V and 3 bases at J, with 16 bases in the middle. This CDR3 spans 15 amino acids. The sequencing used PBMCs, collected at follow-up. The TCR was taken from a male donor with early-stage non-small cell lung cancer. The rearrangement joins TRBV20-1 to TRBJ2-3; unclear D gene. CDR3 in DNA: TGCAGTGCTAGTCGGTCCGAGAGGAGTACAGATACGCAGTATTTT. Translation: CSASRSERSTDTQYF.